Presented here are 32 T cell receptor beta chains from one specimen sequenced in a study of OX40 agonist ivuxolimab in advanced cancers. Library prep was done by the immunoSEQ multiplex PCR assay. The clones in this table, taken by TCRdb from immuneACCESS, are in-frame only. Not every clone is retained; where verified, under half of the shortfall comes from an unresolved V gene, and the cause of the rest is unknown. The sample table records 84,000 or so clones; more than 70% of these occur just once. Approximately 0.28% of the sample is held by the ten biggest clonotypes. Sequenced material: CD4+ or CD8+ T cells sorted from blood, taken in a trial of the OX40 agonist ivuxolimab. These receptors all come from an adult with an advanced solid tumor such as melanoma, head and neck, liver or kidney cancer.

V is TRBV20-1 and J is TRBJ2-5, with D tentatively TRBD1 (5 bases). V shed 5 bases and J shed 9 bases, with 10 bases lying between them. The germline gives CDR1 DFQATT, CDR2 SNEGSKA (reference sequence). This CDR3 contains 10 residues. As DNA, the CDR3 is TGCAGTGCTTACACAGGTGCCCAGTACTTC. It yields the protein CSAYTGAQYF.

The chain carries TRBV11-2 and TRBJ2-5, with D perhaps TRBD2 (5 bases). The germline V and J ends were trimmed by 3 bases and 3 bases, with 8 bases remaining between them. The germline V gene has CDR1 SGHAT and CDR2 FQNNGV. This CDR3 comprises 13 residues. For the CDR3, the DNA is TGTGCCAGCAGCTTTTCGGGGAAAGAGACCCAGTACTTC. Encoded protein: CASSFSGKETQYF.

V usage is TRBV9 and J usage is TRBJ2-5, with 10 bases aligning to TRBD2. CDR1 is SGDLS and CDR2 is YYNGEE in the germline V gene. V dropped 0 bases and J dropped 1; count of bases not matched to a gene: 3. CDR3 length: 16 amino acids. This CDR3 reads CASSVGASGSQETQYF. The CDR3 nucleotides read TGTGCCAGCAGCGTAGGAGCTAGCGGGAGCCAAGAGACCCAGTACTTC.

CDR3 DNA sequence: TGTGCCAGCAGCTTAGGGAGGGGGCCTTTTTACGAGCAGTACTTC. Translation gives CASSLGRGPFYEQYF. The V call is TRBV7-8, the J call TRBJ2-7; a possible D gene is TRBD1 (7 bases). Germline V gene sequence: CDR1 SGHVS, CDR2 FQNEAQ. The V gene lost 1 base and the J gene lost 4 bases, with 14 bases spanning the gap. This CDR3 region has 15 residues.

CDR3 nucleotide sequence: TGTGCCAGCAGTTACTCCACCCCACCGGGTAATGAAAAACTGTTTTTT. As protein: CASSYSTPPGNEKLFF. The gene calls are TRBV6-5 and TRBJ1-4; D call uncertain. The CDR3 loop spans 16 amino acids. CDR1 is MNHEY, CDR2 SVGAGI, per germline. Between the trimmed V and J ends, which lost 0 bases and 4 bases, there was a span of 12 bases.

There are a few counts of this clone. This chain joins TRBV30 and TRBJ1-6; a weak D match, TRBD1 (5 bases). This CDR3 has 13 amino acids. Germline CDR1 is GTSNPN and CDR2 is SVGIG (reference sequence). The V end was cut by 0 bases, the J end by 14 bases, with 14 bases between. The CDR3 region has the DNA TGTGCCTGGAGTGTACGAGGGGAGGAGGCCCTCCACTTT. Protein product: CAWSVRGEEALHF.

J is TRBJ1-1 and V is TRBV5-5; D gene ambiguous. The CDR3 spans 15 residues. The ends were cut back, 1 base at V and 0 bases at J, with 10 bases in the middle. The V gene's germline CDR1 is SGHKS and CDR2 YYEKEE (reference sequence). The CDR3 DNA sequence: TGTGCCAGCAGCTTGTCGGGCATTATGAACACTGAAGCTTTCTTT. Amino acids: CASSLSGIMNTEAFF.

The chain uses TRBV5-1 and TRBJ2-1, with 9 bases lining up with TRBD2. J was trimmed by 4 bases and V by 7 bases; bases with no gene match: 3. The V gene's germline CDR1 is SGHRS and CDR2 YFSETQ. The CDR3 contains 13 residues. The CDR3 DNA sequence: TGCGCCAGCGGGCGGGGGGGATACAATGAGCAGTTCTTC. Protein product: CASGRGGYNEQFF.

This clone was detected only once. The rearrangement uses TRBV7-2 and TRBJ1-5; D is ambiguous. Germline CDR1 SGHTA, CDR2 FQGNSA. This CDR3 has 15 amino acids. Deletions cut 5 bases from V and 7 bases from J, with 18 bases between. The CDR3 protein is CASSPTADGRQPQHF. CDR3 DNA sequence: TGTGCCAGCAGCCCCACGGCCGATGGGCGGCAGCCCCAGCATTTT.

The CDR3 DNA reads TGTGCCAGCAGTCCGCAGTTGGGGGTAGCAGATACGCAGTATTTT. The encoded protein is CASSPQLGVADTQYF. This sequence joins TRBV5-4 and TRBJ2-3; D might be TRBD1 or TRBD2, each matching 5 bases. The length of the CDR3 is 15 residues. Looked up from germline, CDR1 is SGHNT and CDR2 is YYREEE (reference sequence). V gave up 5 bases and J gave up 4 bases, with 17 bases separating them.

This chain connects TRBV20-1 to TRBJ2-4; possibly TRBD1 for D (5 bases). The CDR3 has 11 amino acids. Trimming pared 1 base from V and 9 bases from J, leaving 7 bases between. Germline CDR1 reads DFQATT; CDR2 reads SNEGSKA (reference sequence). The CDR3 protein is CSARGGGIQYF. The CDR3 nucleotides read TGCAGTGCTAGAGGGGGCGGCATTCAGTACTTC.

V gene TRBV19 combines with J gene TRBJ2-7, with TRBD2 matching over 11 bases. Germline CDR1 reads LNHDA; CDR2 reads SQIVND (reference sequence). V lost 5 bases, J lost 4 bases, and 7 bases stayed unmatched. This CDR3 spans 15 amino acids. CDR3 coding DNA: TGTGCCAGTAGTCGGGTAACTAGCGGGAGTTACGAGCAGTACTTC. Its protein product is CASSRVTSGSYEQYF.

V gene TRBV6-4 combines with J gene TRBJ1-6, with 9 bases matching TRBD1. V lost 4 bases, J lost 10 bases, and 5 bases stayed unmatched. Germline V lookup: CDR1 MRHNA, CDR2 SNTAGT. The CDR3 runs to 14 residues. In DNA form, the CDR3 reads TGTGCCAGCAGTGTGGACAGGGGTGGCTCACCCCTCCACTTT. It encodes CASSVDRGGSPLHF.

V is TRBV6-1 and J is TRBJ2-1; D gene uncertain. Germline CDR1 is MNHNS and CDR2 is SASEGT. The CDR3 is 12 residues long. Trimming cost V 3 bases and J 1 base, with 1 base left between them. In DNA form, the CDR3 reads TGTGCCAGCAGTGAGTCCTACAATGAGCAGTTCTTC. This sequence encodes CASSESYNEQFF.

CDR3 coding DNA: TGTGCCAGCAGTGAGAGCCTCTACGAGCAGTACTTC. Protein sequence: CASSESLYEQYF. The chain uses TRBV6-1 and TRBJ2-7; no clear D. The length of the CDR3 is 12 residues. Trimming took off 3 bases at V and 3 bases at J, with 6 bases between the two ends. The germline CDR1 and CDR2 sequences are MNHNS and SASEGT.

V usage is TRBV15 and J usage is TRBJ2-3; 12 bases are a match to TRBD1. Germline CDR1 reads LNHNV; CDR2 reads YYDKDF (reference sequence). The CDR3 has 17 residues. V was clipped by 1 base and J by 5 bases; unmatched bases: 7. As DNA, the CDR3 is TGTGCCACCAGCAGAGGTCAGGGACAGGGGGCGCGAGATACGCAGTATTTT. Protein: CATSRGQGQGARDTQYF.

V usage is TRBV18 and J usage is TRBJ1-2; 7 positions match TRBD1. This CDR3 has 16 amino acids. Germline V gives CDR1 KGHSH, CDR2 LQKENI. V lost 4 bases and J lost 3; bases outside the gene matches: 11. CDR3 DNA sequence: TGTGCCAGCTCACGGGATGAGGGACAGACAGACTATGGCTACACCTTC. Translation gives CASSRDEGQTDYGYTF.

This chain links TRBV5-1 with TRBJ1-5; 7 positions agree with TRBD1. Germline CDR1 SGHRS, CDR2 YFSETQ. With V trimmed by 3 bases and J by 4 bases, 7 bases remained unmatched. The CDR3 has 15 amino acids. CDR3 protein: CASSYESGGNQPQHF. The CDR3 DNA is TGCGCCAGCAGCTACGAGTCAGGGGGGAATCAGCCCCAGCATTTT.

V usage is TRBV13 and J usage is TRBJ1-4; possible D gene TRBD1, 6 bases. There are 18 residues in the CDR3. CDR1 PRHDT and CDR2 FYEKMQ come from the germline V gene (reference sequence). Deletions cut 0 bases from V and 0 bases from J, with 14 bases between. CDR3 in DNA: TGTGCCAGCAGCTTAGGAACTGGGGGCGCCGCAACTAATGAAAAACTGTTTTTT. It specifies CASSLGTGGAATNEKLFF.

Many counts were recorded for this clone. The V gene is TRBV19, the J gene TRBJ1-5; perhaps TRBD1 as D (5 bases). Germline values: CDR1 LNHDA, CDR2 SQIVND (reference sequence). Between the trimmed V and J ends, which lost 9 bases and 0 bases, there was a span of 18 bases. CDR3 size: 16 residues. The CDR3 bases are TGTGCCAGCTCCCTTTTGGGGGTGGATAGCAATCAGCCCCAGCATTTT. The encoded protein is CASSLLGVDSNQPQHF.

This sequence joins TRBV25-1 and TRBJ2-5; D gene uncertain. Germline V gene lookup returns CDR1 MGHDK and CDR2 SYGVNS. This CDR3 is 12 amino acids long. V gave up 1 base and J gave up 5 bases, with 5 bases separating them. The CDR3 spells CASSESPETQYF. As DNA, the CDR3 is TGTGCCAGCAGTGAATCCCCGGAGACCCAGTACTTC.

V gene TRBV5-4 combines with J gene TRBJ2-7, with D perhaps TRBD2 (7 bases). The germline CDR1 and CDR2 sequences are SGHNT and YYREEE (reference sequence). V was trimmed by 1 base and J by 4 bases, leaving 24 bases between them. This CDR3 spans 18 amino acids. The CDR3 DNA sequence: TGTGCCAGCAGCTTGCGCAACACTGGGGGGGGCGAAGTATACGAGCAGTACTTC. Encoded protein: CASSLRNTGGGEVYEQYF.

CDR3 nucleotide sequence: TGTGCCAGCAGTGAAGCGGGAGCGGGGTTCACAGATACGCAGTATTTT. This translates into CASSEAGAGFTDTQYF. This chain links TRBV2 with TRBJ2-3, with 7 bases lining up with TRBD2. V dropped 0 bases and J dropped 2; count of bases not matched to a gene: 5. The CDR3 runs 16 residues. The V gene's germline CDR1 is SNHLY and CDR2 FYNNEI.

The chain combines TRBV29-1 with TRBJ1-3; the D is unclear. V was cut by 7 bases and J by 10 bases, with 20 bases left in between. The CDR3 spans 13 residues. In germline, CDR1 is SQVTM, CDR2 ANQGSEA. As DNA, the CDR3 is TGCAGCGCCAAATTACTTGGAGGCGGAACCATATATTTT. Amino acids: CSAKLLGGGTIYF.

In DNA, the CDR3 is TGCAGCGTCTACAGGGGGTCGGAAGCTTTCTTT. It translates to CSVYRGSEAFF. The V gene is TRBV29-1, the J gene TRBJ1-1; 8 nucleotides match TRBD1. In germline, CDR1 is SQVTM, CDR2 ANQGSEA. V gave up 6 bases and J gave up 8 bases; unmatched junction bases: 5. The CDR3 has 11 residues.

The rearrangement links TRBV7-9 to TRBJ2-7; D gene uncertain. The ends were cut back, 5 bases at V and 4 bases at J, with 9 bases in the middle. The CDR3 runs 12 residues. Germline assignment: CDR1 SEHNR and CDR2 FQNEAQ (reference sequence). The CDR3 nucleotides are TGTGCCAGCAGCCTCATAGGGTACGAGCAGTACTTC. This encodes CASSLIGYEQYF. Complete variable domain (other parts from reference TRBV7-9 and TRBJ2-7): DTGVSQNPRHKITKRGQNVTFRCDPISEHNRLYWYRQTLGQGPEFLTYFQNEAQLEKSRLLSDRFSAERPKGSFSTLEIQRTEQGDSAMYLCASSLIGYEQYFGPGTRLTVT.

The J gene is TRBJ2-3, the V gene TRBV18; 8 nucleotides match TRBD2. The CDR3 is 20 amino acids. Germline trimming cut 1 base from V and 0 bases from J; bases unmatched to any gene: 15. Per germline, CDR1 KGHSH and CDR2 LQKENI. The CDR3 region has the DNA TGTGCCAGCTCACCACAGGTTTTACTAGCGGCGATCCTTAGCACAGATACGCAGTATTTT. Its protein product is CASSPQVLLAAILSTDTQYF.

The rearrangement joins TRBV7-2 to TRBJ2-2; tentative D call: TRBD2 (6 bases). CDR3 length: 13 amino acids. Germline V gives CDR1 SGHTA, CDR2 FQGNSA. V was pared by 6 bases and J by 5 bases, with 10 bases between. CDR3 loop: CASRGTGTGELFF. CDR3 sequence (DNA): TGTGCCAGCAGGGGGACTGGAACCGGGGAGCTGTTTTTT.

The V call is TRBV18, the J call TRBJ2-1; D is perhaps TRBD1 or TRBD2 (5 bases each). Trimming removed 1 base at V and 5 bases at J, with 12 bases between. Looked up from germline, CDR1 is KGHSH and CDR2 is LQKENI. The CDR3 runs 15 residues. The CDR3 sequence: CASSPLGTPDNEQFF. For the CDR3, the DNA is TGTGCCAGCTCACCACTCGGGACCCCTGACAATGAGCAGTTCTTC.

The chain's CDR3 is CASSFRTGTDTQYF. CDR3 nucleotide sequence: TGCGCCAGCAGCTTTCGGACAGGCACAGATACGCAGTATTTT. The chain uses TRBV5-1 and TRBJ2-3; perhaps TRBD1 as D (6 bases). CDR1 is SGHRS, CDR2 YFSETQ, per germline. This CDR3 spans 14 amino acids. V was cut by 2 bases and J by 1 base, with 8 bases left in between.

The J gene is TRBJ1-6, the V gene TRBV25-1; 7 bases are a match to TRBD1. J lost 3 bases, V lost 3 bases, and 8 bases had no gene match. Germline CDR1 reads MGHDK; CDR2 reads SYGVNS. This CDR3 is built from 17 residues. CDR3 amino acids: CASSDRGITRYNSPLHF. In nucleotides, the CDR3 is TGTGCCAGCAGTGACAGGGGGATTACACGCTATAATTCACCCCTCCACTTT.

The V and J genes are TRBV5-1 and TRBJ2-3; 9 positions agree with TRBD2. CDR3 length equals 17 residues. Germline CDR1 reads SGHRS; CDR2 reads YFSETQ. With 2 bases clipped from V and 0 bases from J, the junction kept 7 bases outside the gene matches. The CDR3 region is CASSFGSGGTSTDTQYF. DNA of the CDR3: TGCGCCAGCAGCTTTGGTAGCGGGGGAACCAGCACAGATACGCAGTATTTT.